This T cell receptor beta chain was sequenced for a study of regulatory T cells in long-lasting Graves disease. General study results and limits: Persistent-disease Graves' patients showed less TCR diversity than new cases.

Time point defined: persistent/refractory GD, antithyroid drugs over 5 years with positive TRAb. PBMC RNA served as the TCR library source. About 9.2 milliliters of peripheral blood were taken and placed in EDTA tubes. Many counts were recorded for this clonotype. Its antigen is undetermined. Arm-PCR of CDR3 regions and iRepertoire HTBI primers were the basis on which TCR beta libraries were built. One entry per CDR3 protein, called by TCRdb with MiXCR from the multiplex PCR reads. The table shows roughly 400,000 distinct CDR3 sequences, with roughly 21% occurring only once. This receptor was identified in a female donor with Graves disease. Material: peripheral blood mononuclear cells (PBMCs), obtained when the disease was refractory, from a patient treated with antithyroid drugs.

Here the CDR3 reads CSHAEGRPETQYF. The CDR3 bases are TGCAGCCACGCGGAGGGCCGACCCGAGACCCAGTACTTC. The J gene is TRBJ2-5, the V gene TRBV29-1; tentative D call: TRBD2 (6 bases). The CDR3 length is 13 residues. Germline V gene lookup returns CDR1 SQVTM and CDR2 ANQGSEA. Trimming removed 8 bases from V and 5 bases from J, with 18 bases in between. Full variable domain (rest looked up from reference TRBV29-1 and TRBJ2-5): SAVISQKPSRDICQRGTSLTIQCQVDSQVTMMFWYRQQPGQSLTLIATANQGSEATYESGFVIDKFPISRPNLTFSTLTVSNMSPEDSSIYLCSHAEGRPETQYFGPGTRLLVL.